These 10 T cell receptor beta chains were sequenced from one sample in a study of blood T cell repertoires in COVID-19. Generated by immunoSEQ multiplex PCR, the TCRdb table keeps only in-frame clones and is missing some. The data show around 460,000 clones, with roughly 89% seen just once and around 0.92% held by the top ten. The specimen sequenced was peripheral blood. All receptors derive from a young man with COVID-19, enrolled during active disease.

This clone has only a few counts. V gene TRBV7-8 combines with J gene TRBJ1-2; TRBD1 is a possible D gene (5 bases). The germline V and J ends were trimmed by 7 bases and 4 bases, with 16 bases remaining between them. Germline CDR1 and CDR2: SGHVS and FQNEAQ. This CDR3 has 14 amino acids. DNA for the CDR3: TGTGCCAGCACTCAGGGTAGGATACCCTATGGCTACACCTTC. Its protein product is CASTQGRIPYGYTF.

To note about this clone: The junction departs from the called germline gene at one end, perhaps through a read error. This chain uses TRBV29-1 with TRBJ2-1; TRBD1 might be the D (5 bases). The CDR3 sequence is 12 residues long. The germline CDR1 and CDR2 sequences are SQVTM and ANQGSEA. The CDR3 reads CSGETQGSEQFF. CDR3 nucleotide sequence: TGCAGCGGTGAAACCCAGGGCAGTGAGCAGTTCTTC.

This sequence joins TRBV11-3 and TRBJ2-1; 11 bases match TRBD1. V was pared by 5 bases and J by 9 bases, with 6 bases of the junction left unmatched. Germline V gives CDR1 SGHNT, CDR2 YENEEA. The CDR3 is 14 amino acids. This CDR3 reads CASSPGQGAIEQFF. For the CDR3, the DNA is TGTGCCAGCAGCCCCGGACAGGGGGCGATTGAGCAGTTCTTC.

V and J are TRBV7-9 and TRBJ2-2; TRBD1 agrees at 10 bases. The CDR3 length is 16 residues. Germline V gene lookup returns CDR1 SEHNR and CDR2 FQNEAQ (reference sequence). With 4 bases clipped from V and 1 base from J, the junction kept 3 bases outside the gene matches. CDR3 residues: CASSSDRGQNTGELFF. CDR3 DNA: TGTGCCAGCAGCTCAGACAGGGGGCAGAACACCGGGGAGCTGTTTTTT.

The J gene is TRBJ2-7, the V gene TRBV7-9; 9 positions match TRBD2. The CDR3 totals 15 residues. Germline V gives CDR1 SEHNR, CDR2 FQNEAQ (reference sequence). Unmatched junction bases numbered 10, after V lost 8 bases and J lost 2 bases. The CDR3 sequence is CASASGRSPTYEQYF. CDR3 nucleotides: TGTGCCAGCGCAAGCGGGAGGTCTCCCACCTACGAGCAGTACTTC.

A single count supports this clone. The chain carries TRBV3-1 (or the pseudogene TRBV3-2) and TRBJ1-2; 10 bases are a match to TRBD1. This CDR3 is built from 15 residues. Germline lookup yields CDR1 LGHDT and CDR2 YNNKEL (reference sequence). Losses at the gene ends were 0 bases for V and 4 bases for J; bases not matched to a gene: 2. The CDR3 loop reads CASSQEGQGSYGYTF. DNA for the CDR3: TGTGCCAGCAGCCAAGAGGGACAGGGGAGCTATGGCTACACCTTC.

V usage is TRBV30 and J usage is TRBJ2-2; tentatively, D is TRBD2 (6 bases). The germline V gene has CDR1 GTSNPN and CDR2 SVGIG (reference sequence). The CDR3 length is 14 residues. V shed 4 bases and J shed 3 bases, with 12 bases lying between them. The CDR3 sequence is CAWIPGEDTGELFF. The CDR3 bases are TGTGCCTGGATTCCGGGAGAGGACACCGGGGAGCTGTTTTTT.

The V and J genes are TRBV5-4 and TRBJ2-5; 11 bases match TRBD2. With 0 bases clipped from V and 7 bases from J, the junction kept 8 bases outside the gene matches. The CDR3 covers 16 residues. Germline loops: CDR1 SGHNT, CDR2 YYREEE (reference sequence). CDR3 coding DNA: TGTGCCAGCAGCTTGGAACTAGCGGGAGCCCCTAGGACCCAGTACTTC. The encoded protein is CASSLELAGAPRTQYF.

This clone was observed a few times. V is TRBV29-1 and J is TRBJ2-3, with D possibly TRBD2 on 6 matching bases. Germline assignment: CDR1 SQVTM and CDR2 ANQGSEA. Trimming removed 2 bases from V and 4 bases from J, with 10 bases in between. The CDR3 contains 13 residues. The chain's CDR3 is CSVESGDADTQYF. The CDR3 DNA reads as TGCAGCGTTGAATCGGGGGACGCAGATACGCAGTATTTT.

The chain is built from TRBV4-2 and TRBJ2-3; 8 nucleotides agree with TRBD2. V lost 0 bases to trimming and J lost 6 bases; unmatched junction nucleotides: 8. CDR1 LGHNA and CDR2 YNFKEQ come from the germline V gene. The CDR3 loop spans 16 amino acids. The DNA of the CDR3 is TGTGCCAGCAGCCAAGAAGGCGGGAGGAGCGGCGATACGCAGTATTTT. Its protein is CASSQEGGRSGDTQYF.